This T cell receptor (beta chain) emerged from a study of T cells in Graves' hyperthyroidism and ophthalmopathy (dated 2019 in TCRdb). Study-wide context: Peripheral blood was collected at initial diagnosis, before any treatment. The paper reports TCR Vbeta CDR3 sequencing of more than 120 peripheral blood samples: approximately 43 ophthalmopathy, fewer than 85 hyperthyroidism and approximately 17 progressor patients. In addition, the study compared T-cell repertoires in thyroid tissue and in blood from a handful of Graves' hyperthyroidism patients. To identify TCR V-J signatures that set the groups apart, the researchers used a discovery cohort of 100 patients, made up of around 42 with Graves' ophthalmopathy and some 55 with stable Graves' hyperthyroidism. Prospective prediction of ophthalmopathy was tested in an independent validation cohort of 18 to 20 hyperthyroidism patients and 15 to 17 patients who later progressed to ophthalmopathy. For training and testing, the 100 or so patients in the discovery cohort were randomly divided in a 7:3 ratio. Once sampling was done, hyperthyroidism patients were given methimazole at a starting dose of 30 mg daily, whereas ophthalmopathy patients were given high-dose intravenous methylprednisolone. Broader findings and caveats from the paper: Sample size was not statistically predetermined, and investigators were not blinded to group allocation. Most expanded thyroid clonotypes (frequency above 0.001) were also found in blood, which suggests that blood repertoires may mirror thyroid immune responses. In validation, progression to ophthalmopathy was predicted by the model with nearly 71% sensitivity and around 76% specificity, a median of about 6.8 months before onset. A model built on a 13 V-J signature distinguished ophthalmopathy from stable hyperthyroidism, reaching around 87% sensitivity and around 81% specificity in cross-validation and 80%/75% in testing.

The TCR beta CDR3 regions were amplified from RNA transcripts. The TCR CDR3 was subjected to a first round of RT-PCR using the HTBI primer set and the Qiagen OneStep RT-PCR kit. A second multiplex PCR round built the libraries, followed by size selection and purification. Paired-end sequencing of the libraries was performed with 100 bp reads on an Illumina HiSeq2000. The paper's processing steps were these. SOAPnuke was used to process the raw data, with reads discarded if the reads contained adapters or uncalled bases, had a mean Phred below 15, or lacked an exact constant-primer or identifier match. High-quality paired reads were merged with COPE v1.2.5, and unique nucleotide sequences were defined as clonotypes. MiTCR v1.1 was used to align the clonotypes against IMGT TRBV, TRBD and TRBJ reference segments. Only V-J combinations with frequency above 0.0001, covering 99% to 99.2% of repertoires, were analysed. A TCS score was defined as the ratio of F50 (clonal expansion) to E x V (chaos), with BLOSUM62-based TCRdist applied between CDR3 peptides within each V-J. Welch's t-statistics and random forest reduced several hundred V-J features to 13, which were used in a naive Bayes classifier (R e1071). TCRdb cleaned the public reads at Q25 with fastp, built clones with MiXCR and kept in-frame beta chains. Rows are combined by CDR3 protein, so each entry shows the most common genes and DNA. TCRdb, not the original authors, processed these V and J calls. The sample contains fewer than 700,000 distinct CDR3 sequences, 15% to 20% of them found a single time. 17% of the sample goes to the ten largest clones.

In this sample, this clonotype turned up many times. Its specific antigen is unknown. Base qualities are missing; no much larger clone stands one base away. In the ophthalmopathy patients, disease was moderately to severely active, with a Clinical Activity Score of 3 or more, a NOSPECS grade of 4 or more, and a duration of less than 3 months. Patients with uncontrolled infections, other autoimmune diseases, pregnancy or lactation were excluded. Diagnoses were established on the basis of clinical symptoms, serum thyroxine and TRAb, thyroid ultrasound, and orbital computed tomography. PBMCs were separated from approximately 10 ml of fresh peripheral blood using Ficoll-Paque density gradient centrifugation. Total RNA was extracted with Trizol reagent, and quality was checked on an Agilent 2100 Bioanalyzer. V gives up 1 base and J gives up 6 bases, and the segment between their germline ends measures 18 bases. Spanning cysteine to phenylalanine, the CDR3 consists of 17 amino acids. Left in the record is the CDR3 DNA by itself, 51 bases read in frame from the first base. The germline V gene (reference sequence) specifies LGHDT as CDR1 and YNNKEL as CDR2.

Sequencing was carried out using blood. This receptor chain uses TRBV3-1 and TRBJ1-4; the D gene is possibly TRBD1, with 5 bases matching. The receptor was derived from a woman aged 18-29 years with Graves' ophthalmopathy. Here the CDR3 is given as CASSQVIGQGDDEKLFF. The DNA sequence is given as TGTGCCAGCAGCCAAGTAATCGGGCAAGGGGATGATGAAAAACTGTTTTTT. With the portions outside the CDR3 filled from the reference TRBV3-1 and TRBJ1-4 genes, the complete variable region becomes DTAVSQTPKYLVTQMGNDKSIKCEQNLGHDTMYWYKQDSKKFLKIMFSYNNKELIINETVPNRFSPKSPDKAHLNLHINSLELGDSAVYFCASSQVIGQGDDEKLFFGSGTQLSVL.